This T cell receptor (beta chain) emerged from a study of cytomegalovirus exposure and HLA in healthy donors. The CDR3 length is 13 residues. The germline gives CDR1 MNHEY, CDR2 SVGAGI. J gave up 10 bases and V 5 bases, and 6 bases lay outside the gene matches. Both 60 Vbeta primers and 13 Jbeta primers went into the PCR. Clones were sequenced by immunoSEQ multiplex PCR, and TCRdb holds only the in-frame ones, with some missing. Of 100,000 to 150,000 clones listed, roughly four fifths are singletons. The receptor was derived from a male donor in good health and CMV-seronegative. The J gene is TRBJ1-5, the V gene TRBV6-5; TRBD1 agrees at 9 bases. The sequencing input was PBMCs. For the CDR3, the DNA is TGTGCCAGCAGTCGACAGGGGGATTACCCCCAGCATTTT. Protein product: CASSRQGDYPQHF.